These T cell receptor beta chains were read from a single sample in a study of a mutant IDH1 vaccine in newly diagnosed glioma. Their specific antigens are unknown. Only in-frame clones appear in the TCRdb table, and some are missing; sequencing was by immunoSEQ multiplex PCR. The table shows around 120,000 clones, with around 80% occurring only once. Source: PBMCs, taken from a glioma patient whose treatment included an IDH1 peptide vaccine. The receptors stem from a man aged 35-49 years with glioma. The conserved cysteine and the conserved F or W are not part of the CDR3 here.

TRBV4-1	TRBJ2-7	ASSQGLGYEQY
TRBV7-9	TRBJ2-1	ASRQLAGGPNEQF
TRBV19	TRBJ2-7	ASSHERGTYEQY
TRBV18	TRBJ2-5	ASGDSQETQY
TRBV6-5	TRBJ1-5	ASRRTEGQPQH
TRBV15	TRBJ2-1	ATSRELLAGEASYNEQF
TRBV11-2	TRBJ2-1	ASSPLRGGPRDEQF
TRBV6-5	TRBJ1-1	ASSYSPRTEAF
TRBV7-3	TRBJ1-1	ASSQLHRAEAF
TRBV7-9	TRBJ2-7	ASGDGSYEQY
TRBV4-2	TRBJ2-7	ASSQGLSSIYEQY
TRBV12-5	TRBJ1-3	ASAGVPTGNTIY
TRBV7-7	TRBJ1-6	ASSPGFNSPLH
TRBV6-6	TRBJ2-1	ASSPLASYNEQF
TRBV6-1	TRBJ1-1	ASSEYVGQLNTEAF
TRBV19	TRBJ1-1	ASSSQQAGDTEAF
TRBV7-4	TRBJ1-5	ASSAYGDQNQPQH
TRBV9	TRBJ2-5	ASSVVPFQETQY
TRBV7-2	TRBJ1-5	ASSPTRQGKGDQPQH
TRBV6-5	TRBJ2-7	ASSYEGRGAYEQY
TRBV18	TRBJ2-7	ASSPTIVPYEQY
TRBV9	TRBJ2-7	ASSPWGGITYEQY
TRBV4-3	TRBJ1-2	ASSQDKAGAHTNGYT
TRBV6-5	TRBJ1-4	ASSYLGRGNEKLF
TRBV7-2	TRBJ1-5	ASSRDRVNQPQH
TRBV7-2	TRBJ2-7	ASSLAAASGTYEQY
TRBV15	TRBJ1-1	ATSSWNTEAF
TRBV6-5	TRBJ2-3	ASSLIVGDTQY